The 4 T cell receptor beta chains listed next were all sequenced from one sample in a study of identical twins. TCRdb reprocessed the 5' RACE reads via MiXCR and lists one record per CDR3 protein. The data contain around 1.7 million distinct CDR3 sequences, under 35% of them singletons. The sample was cord blood. The receptors were gathered from a newborn girl in good health.

Note on this clonotype: The junction differs from germline at one of its ends, possibly a read error. The V and J genes are TRBV5-1 and TRBJ1-4, with D hard to call. CDR1 and CDR2 from the germline V gene are SGHRS and YFSETQ. The CDR3 runs 14 residues. CDR3 sequence (DNA): TGCGCCAGCAGCTTGACGGCAACTAATGAAAACCTGTTTTTT. Its protein is CASSLTATNENLFF. Supplemented by reference TRBV5-1 and TRBJ1-4, the full variable domain reads KAGVTQTPRYLIKTRGQQVTLSCSPISGHRSVSWYQQTPGQGLQFLFEYFSETQRNKGNFPGRFSGRQFSNSRSEMNVSTLELGDSALYLCASSLTATNENLFFGSGTQLSVL.

The chain couples TRBV2 to TRBJ1-4; D is undetermined. This CDR3 is 16 amino acids long. Trimming took 1 base from V and 4 from J, leaving 13 bases between them. The germline CDR1 and CDR2 sequences are SNHLY and FYNNEI. The CDR3 loop is CASSEGPVRGNEKLFF. CDR3 sequence (DNA): TGTGCCAGCAGTGAAGGTCCCGTTCGTGGTAATGAAAAACTGTTTTTT.

The J gene is TRBJ1-4, the V gene TRBV28, with 8 bases lining up with TRBD1. The CDR3 has 15 amino acids. CDR1 is MDHEN and CDR2 is SYDVKM in the germline V gene. The trim removed 6 bases at V and 2 bases at J, leaving 5 bases unmatched. The CDR3, as DNA: TGTGCCAGCAGACCCCAGGGGGCGACTAATGAAAAACTGTTTTTT. Translation gives CASRPQGATNEKLFF.

V usage is TRBV24-1 and J usage is TRBJ2-1; TRBD2 aligns across 9 bases. The CDR3 extends over 15 amino acids. CDR1 is KGHDR, CDR2 SFDVKD, per germline. V lost 1 base to trimming and J lost 5 bases; unmatched junction nucleotides: 2. CDR3 loop: CATSDLKRGDNEQFF. The CDR3 nucleotides are TGTGCCACCAGTGATTTAAAGCGGGGGGACAATGAGCAGTTCTTC.